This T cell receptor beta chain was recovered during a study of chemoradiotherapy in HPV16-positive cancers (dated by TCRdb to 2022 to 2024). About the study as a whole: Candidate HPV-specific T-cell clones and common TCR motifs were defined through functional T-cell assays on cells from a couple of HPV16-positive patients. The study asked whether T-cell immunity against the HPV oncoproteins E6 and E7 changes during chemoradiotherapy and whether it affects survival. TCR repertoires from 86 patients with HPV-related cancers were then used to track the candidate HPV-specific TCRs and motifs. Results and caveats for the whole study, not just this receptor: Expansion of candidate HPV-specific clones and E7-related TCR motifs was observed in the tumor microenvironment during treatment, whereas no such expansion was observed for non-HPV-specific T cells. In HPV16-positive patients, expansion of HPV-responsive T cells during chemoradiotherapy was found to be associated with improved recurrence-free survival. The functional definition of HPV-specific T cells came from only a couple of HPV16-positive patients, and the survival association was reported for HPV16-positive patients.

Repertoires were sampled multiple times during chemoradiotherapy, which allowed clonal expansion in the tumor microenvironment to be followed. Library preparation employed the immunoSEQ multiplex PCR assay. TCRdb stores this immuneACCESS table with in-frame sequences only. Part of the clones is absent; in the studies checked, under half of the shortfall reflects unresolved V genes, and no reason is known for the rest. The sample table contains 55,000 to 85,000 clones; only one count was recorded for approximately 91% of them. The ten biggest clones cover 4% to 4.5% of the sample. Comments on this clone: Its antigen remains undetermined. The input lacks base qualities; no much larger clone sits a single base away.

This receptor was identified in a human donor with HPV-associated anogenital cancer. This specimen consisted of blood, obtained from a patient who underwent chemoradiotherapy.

Here is the DNA: TGTGCCAGCAGCCAGGCCGCACGGTACGCTAACTATGGCTACACCTTC. This gives the protein CASSQAARYANYGYTF. The rearrangement joined TRBV7-2 to TRBJ1-2, with the D gene not clear enough to name. The germline V gene gives CDR1 as SGHTA and CDR2 as FQGNSA. Taken from cysteine to phenylalanine, the CDR3 has 16 residues. The kept DNA is CDR3 alone, 48 bases in frame from the first base. V loses 5 bases, J loses 0 bases, and the germline ends lie 16 bases apart.